This TCR beta chain was documented in a study of a mutant IDH1 vaccine in newly diagnosed glioma (dated by TCRdb to the early 2020s). Background on the whole study: Patients received eight vaccinations in weeks 1, 3, 5, 7, 11, 15, 19 and 23, corresponding to visits V03 through V10. Vaccination started 4-6 weeks after radiotherapy alone, or was given together with temozolomide cycles in the groups whose treatment included chemotherapy. The roughly 35 treated patients were 62.5% male and 37.5% female, with a mean age of approximately 40 years. Before enrollment, patients had received standard therapy of radiotherapy alone, temozolomide alone, or radiochemotherapy with temozolomide; most received the combination. Six visits were used for peripheral blood collection: V03 (baseline), V05, V07, V10, V12 and V13. Longitudinal TCRB deep sequencing was performed for about two dozen treated patients wherever samples were available for exploratory analyses. The paper as a whole reports these results and caveats: Pseudoprogression seemed to be unrelated to changes in the top peripheral T cell clonotypes found by TCRB sequencing. According to the authors, sample limitations meant that analyses of patient blood samples could not be reproduced. Vaccine-induced immune responses across multiple MHC alleles were detected in 93.3% of patients. Selection of PBMC samples for TCRB deep sequencing was based on availability.

A note on this clone: No cognate antigen has been identified for it. No clone much larger than this one lies a single base away; base qualities are absent.

Reading the label with the study, this specimen's time point is: week 11, during vaccination. A 20-mer mutant IDH1 peptide at 300 micrograms in Montanide made up each vaccine dose, which was injected subcutaneously together with topical imiquimod. Newly diagnosed WHO grade 3 or 4 IDH1-mutant astrocytomas showing loss of nuclear ATRX were present in the donors. The samples were drawn from NOA16, a multicentre, single-arm, open-label phase I trial in Germany that tested a mutant IDH1 peptide vaccine in humans for the first time. Genomic DNA for TCRB sequencing was extracted from EDTA blood using the DNeasy Blood and Tissue Kit. Libraries came from the immunoSEQ multiplex PCR assay. The hsTCRB Kit was used according to the manufacturer's protocol to amplify rearranged TCR beta chain sequences. TCRB libraries were sequenced on an Illumina MiSeq. For the original study's pipeline: Demultiplexing, trimming and gene mapping were performed with the kit vendor's proprietary platform. What TCRdb holds here is the immuneACCESS table cut down to in-frame rearrangements. Part of the clones is not present; checked against another copy, under half of the missing clones reflect an unresolved V gene, and the others are unexplained. That table furnishes V, J and clone size, whereas the DNA furnished D and trimming. The sample has some 60,000 clones on record, under 90% of them singletons. 3.6% of the sample rests with the top ten.

Material: PBMCs, obtained from a glioma patient whose treatment included an IDH1 peptide vaccine. The sequence derives from a man younger than 40 with glioma.

The encoded CDR3 is CAISDSGTSPGELFF. The sequenced DNA: TGTGCCATCAGTGACTCCGGGACTTCCCCCGGGGAGCTGTTTTTT. The rearranged segments are TRBV10-3 and TRBJ2-2; D gene: possibly TRBD2, on 6 matching bases. The CDR3 covers 15 residues, taking in both the cysteine and the phenylalanine. Only the CDR3 portion is preserved as DNA: 45 bases, with reading frame beginning at the first base. CDR1 ENHRY and CDR2 SYGVKD are derived from the germline V gene. Relative to germline, V is 3 bases shorter and J is 6 bases shorter, with 14 bases between their ends.